These 27 T cell receptor beta chains originate from one sample sequenced in a study of CD8 T cells in Susac syndrome. It was with random hexamers that roughly 0.45 to 1 ug RNA was reverse transcribed. A single record per CDR3 protein comes from TCRdb applying MiXCR to the immunoSEQ multiplex PCR reads. Of about 130,000 distinct CDR3 sequences in the sample, over 85% were seen once. The source material was CD8+ T cells from PBMCs. Receptors originate from a human donor with multiple sclerosis.

For the CDR3, the DNA is TGTGCCAGCAGTAATATCCACAGGAGCTCCTACGAGCAGTACTTC. Residues: CASSNIHRSSYEQYF. This chain uses TRBV27 with TRBJ2-7; D might be TRBD1 (5 bases). The CDR3 totals 15 residues. Trimming cost V 5 bases and J 0 bases, with 14 bases left between them. The V gene's germline CDR1 is MNHEY and CDR2 SMNVEV (reference sequence).

The chain is built from TRBV5-6 and TRBJ1-3; maybe TRBD1 (6 bases). CDR3 size: 17 residues. Per germline, CDR1 SGHDT and CDR2 YYEEEE. V gave up 0 bases and J gave up 0 bases, with 13 bases separating them. The DNA for the CDR3 is TGTGCCAGCAGCTTGGTAGGGGGGACGAGCTCTGGAAACACCATATATTTT. Translation: CASSLVGGTSSGNTIYF. The full variable domain, completed using reference TRBV5-6 and TRBJ1-3, is DAGVTQSPTHLIKTRGQQVTLRCSPKSGHDTVSWYQQALGQGPQFIFQYYEEEERQRGNFPDRFSGHQFPNYSSELNVNALLLGDSALYLCASSLVGGTSSGNTIYFGEGSWLTVV.

The sample holds one count of this clonotype. J is TRBJ2-5 and V is TRBV4-1, with D possibly matching TRBD1 (6 bases). Between the trimmed V and J ends, which lost 4 bases and 5 bases, there was a span of 14 bases. CDR1 and CDR2 from the germline V gene are MGHRA and YSYEKL. There are 14 residues in the CDR3. DNA for the CDR3: TGCGCCAGCAGCCGCCTTTCGAGGGGGGAGACCCAGTACTTC. Translation: CASSRLSRGETQYF.

This chain uses TRBV29-1 with TRBJ2-1; TRBD2 matches 9 bases. From germline, CDR1 is SQVTM and CDR2 ANQGSEA. The length of the CDR3 is 14 residues. Trimming cost V 8 bases and J 4 bases; bases outside gene matches: 9. The CDR3 loop reads CSTGSGSRYNEQFF. For the CDR3, the DNA is TGCAGCACTGGTAGCGGGAGCCGTTACAATGAGCAGTTCTTC.

The chain links TRBV7-2 to TRBJ1-4; D remains ambiguous. With 2 bases removed from V and 7 bases from J, the gap between germline ends came to 11 bases. Germline V gene data show CDR1 as SGHTA and CDR2 as FQGNSA. The CDR3 runs 14 residues. The CDR3, as DNA: TGTGCCAGCAGCTTAAGGTCGTCGGGTGAAAAACTGTTTTTT. It yields the protein CASSLRSSGEKLFF.

The CDR3 region has the DNA TGTGCCAGCAGTGAGGGTGGGAGTGGCTACAATGAGCAGTTCTTC. Translating it yields CASSEGGSGYNEQFF. The rearrangement uses TRBV6-4 and TRBJ2-1; a weak D match, TRBD2 (5 bases). V was cut by 3 bases and J by 3 bases, with 12 bases left in between. The germline gives CDR1 MRHNA, CDR2 SNTAGT. The CDR3 runs 15 residues.

V usage is TRBV6-2 or TRBV6-3 and J usage is TRBJ2-3; D gene uncertain. Germline V gene lookup returns CDR1 MNHEY and CDR2 SVGEGT. Between the trimmed V and J ends, which lost 7 bases and 3 bases, there was a span of 2 bases. This CDR3 contains 10 residues. This CDR3 is CASTTDTQYF. CDR3 DNA sequence: TGTGCCAGCACTACAGATACGCAGTATTTT.

The V and J genes are TRBV12-5 and TRBJ1-2; unclear D gene. Germline-derived CDR1 and CDR2 are LGHNT and FRNRAP. The CDR3 sequence is 12 residues long. V lost 1 base and J 6 bases, leaving 6 bases between the germline ends. This CDR3 is CASGLGTDGYTF. The CDR3 DNA reads TGTGCTAGTGGTTTGGGGACGGATGGCTACACCTTC. The full variable domain, rest sourced from reference TRBV12-5 and TRBJ1-2, is DARVTQTPRHKVTEMGQEVTMRCQPILGHNTVFWYRQTMMQGLELLAYFRNRAPLDDSGMPKDRFSAEMPDATLATLKIQPSEPRDSAVYFCASGLGTDGYTFGSGTRLTVV.

V gene TRBV11-3 combines with J gene TRBJ2-5; D is possibly TRBD2 (6 bases). The V end lost 5 bases, the J end lost 5 bases, and 18 bases lay between the germline ends. This CDR3 has 15 amino acids. The V gene's germline CDR1 is SGHNT and CDR2 YENEEA. In DNA, the CDR3 is TGTGCCAGCAGCCGCCCGGCTAGCGTTCACGAGACCCAGTACTTC. This encodes CASSRPASVHETQYF.

This chain uses TRBV20-1 with TRBJ2-2; perhaps TRBD2 as D (5 bases). The germline CDR1 and CDR2 sequences are DFQATT and SNEGSKA (reference sequence). The CDR3 extends over 16 amino acids. V dropped 1 base and J dropped 1 base, with 13 bases sitting between them. In nucleotides, the CDR3 is TGCAGTGCTAGAGCCAGCGGCGGGTTGAACACCGGGGAGCTGTTTTTT. This encodes CSARASGGLNTGELFF.

This CDR3 reads CASSLVGLDEQYF. CDR3 DNA sequence: TGCGCCAGCAGCTTGGTGGGTCTCGACGAGCAGTACTTC. The chain couples TRBV5-1 to TRBJ2-7; D remains unclear. CDR3 size: 13 residues. V lost 0 bases and J 5 bases, leaving 9 bases between the germline ends. Germline CDR1 is SGHRS and CDR2 is YFSETQ.

This clonotype showed up just a few times. The chain combines TRBV9 with TRBJ1-4; 10 positions match TRBD1. The CDR3 has 14 residues. J was trimmed by 7 bases and V by 4 bases; bases with no gene match: 4. From germline, CDR1 is SGDLS and CDR2 YYNGEE. For the CDR3, the DNA is TGTGCCAGCAGCTCCCGGACAGGGGGTGAAAAACTGTTTTTT. It translates to CASSSRTGGEKLFF.

The rearrangement links TRBV6-5 to TRBJ1-1; perhaps TRBD1 as D (5 bases). V was pared by 5 bases and J by 6 bases, with 19 bases between. CDR1 is MNHEY and CDR2 is SVGAGI in the germline V gene. The CDR3 length is 15 residues. The CDR3 nucleotides read TGTGCCAGCAGTACCTCGGGACTACTATTGGCTGAAGCTTTCTTT. Translation: CASSTSGLLLAEAFF.

This chain joins TRBV7-8 and TRBJ2-7; 8 bases are a match to TRBD2. Trimming at V came to 7 bases and at J to 0 bases, leaving 14 bases not matched to a gene. The V gene's germline CDR1 is SGHVS and CDR2 FQNEAQ. The CDR3 runs to 17 residues. CDR3 protein: CASTAGASGPSSYEQYV. For the CDR3, the DNA is TGTGCCAGCACCGCGGGGGCTAGCGGGCCCAGCTCCTACGAGCAGTACGTC.

The chain is built from TRBV14 and TRBJ1-3; D unresolved. This CDR3 is built from 12 residues. Germline CDR1 is SGHDN and CDR2 is FVKESK. The V end lost 2 bases, the J end lost 7 bases, and 6 bases lay between the germline ends. CDR3 DNA: TGTGCCAGCAGCCAAAGTCGGAACACCATATATTTT. It is translated as CASSQSRNTIYF.

This chain uses TRBV28 with TRBJ1-4, with 7 positions matching TRBD1. Germline CDR1 MDHEN, CDR2 SYDVKM. V trimming: 2 bases; J trimming: 5 bases; junction bases outside the gene matches: 8. The CDR3 runs to 16 residues. The CDR3 here is CASSLEIRDSNEKLFF. The CDR3 bases are TGTGCCAGCAGTTTAGAGATCCGGGACAGCAATGAAAAACTGTTTTTT. Variable domain in full (rest from reference TRBV28 and TRBJ1-4): DVKVTQSSRYLVKRTGEKVFLECVQDMDHENMFWYRQDPGLGLRLIYFSYDVKMKEKGDIPEGYSVSREKKERFSLILESASTNQTSMYLCASSLEIRDSNEKLFFGSGTQLSVL.

The chain uses TRBV9 and TRBJ1-5; D not certain. V dropped 2 bases and J dropped 0 bases, with 6 bases sitting between them. CDR1 is SGDLS and CDR2 is YYNGEE in the germline V gene. The CDR3 is 14 residues long. The CDR3 sequence: CASSVGLSNQPQHF. CDR3 coding DNA: TGTGCCAGCAGCGTGGGCCTTAGCAATCAGCCCCAGCATTTT.

The chain uses TRBV16 and TRBJ2-1, with D tentatively TRBD1 or TRBD2 (5 bases each). CDR1 and CDR2 from the germline V gene are KGHSY and FQNENV. The CDR3 runs 14 residues. V gave up 4 bases and J gave up 7 bases, with 14 bases separating them. The CDR3 bases are TGTGCCAGCAGCCCCCGGGCCTGGGGGAATGAGCAGTTCTTC. It specifies CASSPRAWGNEQFF. The variable domain in full, completed from reference TRBV16 and TRBJ2-1, reads GEEVAQTPKHLVRGEGQKAKLYCAPIKGHSYVFWYQQVLKNEFKFLISFQNENVFDETGMPKERFSAKCLPNSPCSLEIQATKLEDSAVYFCASSPRAWGNEQFFGPGTRLTVL.

The chain combines TRBV27 with TRBJ2-5, with TRBD1 matching over 7 bases. With V trimmed by 0 bases and J by 5 bases, 6 bases remained unmatched. The length of the CDR3 is 15 residues. Per the germline V gene, CDR1 is MNHEY and CDR2 is SMNVEV (reference sequence). The chain's CDR3 is CASSLSRTGWETQYF. The CDR3 DNA follows: TGTGCCAGCAGTTTATCGAGGACAGGCTGGGAGACCCAGTACTTC.

The gene calls are TRBV4-2 and TRBJ2-7, with D possibly being TRBD2 (6 bases). The germline V and J ends were trimmed by 1 base and 3 bases, with 13 bases remaining between them. There are 15 residues in the CDR3. Germline lookup yields CDR1 LGHNA and CDR2 YNFKEQ. The CDR3 here is CASSQGGGRDYEQYV. As DNA, the CDR3 is TGTGCCAGCAGCCAAGGAGGAGGGCGGGACTACGAGCAGTACGTC.

The chain has TRBV4-2 and TRBJ1-2; the match to TRBD1 covers 7 bases. The germline V gene encodes CDR1 LGHNA and CDR2 YNFKEQ. CDR3 size: 16 residues. Unmatched junction bases numbered 10, after V lost 3 bases and J lost 3 bases. The DNA for the CDR3 is TGTGCCAGCAGCCAGCGAAAGGACAGGATGCACTATGGCTACACCTTC. Translating it yields CASSQRKDRMHYGYTF.

The rearrangement joins TRBV29-1 to TRBJ2-3; D unclear. Germline-derived CDR1 and CDR2 are SQVTM and ANQGSEA. Deletions cut 6 bases from V and 1 base from J, with 14 bases between. CDR3 length equals 14 residues. CDR3 sequence (DNA): TGCAGCGTCTCTGGCCGGCCCCGCACAGATACGCAGTATTTT. It encodes CSVSGRPRTDTQYF.

The CDR3 here is CASRPSGTYTDTQYF. The CDR3 DNA is TGTGCCAGCAGACCTAGCGGGACCTACACAGATACGCAGTATTTT. This chain links TRBV3-1 with TRBJ2-3, with 9 bases that match TRBD2. The CDR3 runs to 15 residues. J was trimmed by 2 bases and V by 6 bases; bases with no gene match: 6. CDR1 LGHDT and CDR2 YNNKEL come from the germline V gene (reference sequence).

This clonotype has just one count. This chain joins TRBV27 and TRBJ1-1, with 11 positions matching TRBD1. V gave up 5 bases and J gave up 7 bases; unmatched junction bases: 9. Germline V gene lookup returns CDR1 MNHEY and CDR2 SMNVEV (reference sequence). The CDR3 loop spans 15 amino acids. The CDR3: CASSTRDRGSGEAFF. CDR3 DNA: TGTGCCAGCAGTACCCGGGACAGGGGGAGCGGTGAAGCTTTCTTT.

The chain is built from TRBV29-1 and TRBJ2-2; TRBD1 aligns across 10 bases. The germline V gene encodes CDR1 SQVTM and CDR2 ANQGSEA. There are 16 residues in the CDR3. V shed 4 bases and J 0 bases; nucleotides not matched to a gene: 5. CDR3 sequence (DNA): TGCAGCGTTGTCCCGGGACAGGGGTCGAACACCGGGGAGCTGTTTTTT. This sequence encodes CSVVPGQGSNTGELFF.

This chain joins TRBV29-1 and TRBJ2-1; 9 nucleotides line up with TRBD1. J lost 9 bases, V lost 4 bases, and 10 bases had no gene match. Germline CDR1 reads SQVTM; CDR2 reads ANQGSEA. The CDR3 runs 14 residues. CDR3 region: CSVGIPGQGAEQFF. The CDR3 nucleotides read TGCAGCGTTGGTATCCCGGGACAGGGCGCTGAGCAGTTCTTC.

This chain joins TRBV7-3 and TRBJ2-7, with 8 bases matching TRBD2. This CDR3 spans 15 amino acids. With 0 bases clipped from V and 0 bases from J, the junction kept 1 base outside the gene matches. Per the germline V gene, CDR1 is SGHTA and CDR2 is FQGTGA. CDR3 DNA: TGTGCCAGCAGCTTAACTAGCGGGACCTCCTACGAGCAGTACGTC. Protein product: CASSLTSGTSYEQYV.